This entry concerns a single TCR beta chain. What it binds is unknown. The data are from a study of cytomegalovirus exposure and HLA in healthy donors. Study-wide results and caveats: Presence/absence results assume similar sequencing depth per donor, which may not hold.

Trimming pared 6 bases from V and 5 bases from J, leaving 20 bases between. The CDR3 sequence is 16 residues long. Germline assignment: CDR1 MDHEN and CDR2 SYDVKM. Researchers ran the PCR with 60 Vbeta and 13 Jbeta primers. Here immunoSEQ multiplex PCR was the method, and the copy in TCRdb shows in-frame clones only, minus some. The profile shows about 150,000 clones, approximately 84% of them singletons. Sequencing was done on a sample of PBMCs. The TCR originated in a woman between 45 and 60 years old in good health and CMV-seropositive. The chain links TRBV28 to TRBJ1-5; D perhaps matches TRBD1 (6 bases). The CDR3 sequence is CASSSTNRVMDQPQHF. Written as DNA, the CDR3 is TGTGCCAGCAGCTCCACTAACAGGGTAATGGATCAGCCCCAGCATTTT.